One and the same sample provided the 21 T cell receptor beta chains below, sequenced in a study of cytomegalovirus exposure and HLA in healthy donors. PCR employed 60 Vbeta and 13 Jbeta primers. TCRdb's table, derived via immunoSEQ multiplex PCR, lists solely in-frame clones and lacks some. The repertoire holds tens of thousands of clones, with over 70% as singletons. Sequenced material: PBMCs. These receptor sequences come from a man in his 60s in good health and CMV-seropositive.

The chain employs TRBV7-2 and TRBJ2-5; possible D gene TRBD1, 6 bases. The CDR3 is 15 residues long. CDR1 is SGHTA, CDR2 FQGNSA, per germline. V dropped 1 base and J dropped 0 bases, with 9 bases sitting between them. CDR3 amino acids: CASSLGGHYQETQYF. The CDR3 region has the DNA TGTGCCAGCAGCTTAGGGGGACACTACCAAGAGACCCAGTACTTC.

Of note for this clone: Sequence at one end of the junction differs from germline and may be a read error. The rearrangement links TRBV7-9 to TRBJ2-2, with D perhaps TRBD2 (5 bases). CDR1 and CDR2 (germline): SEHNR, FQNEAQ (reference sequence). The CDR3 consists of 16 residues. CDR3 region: CSSSLDSGTNTGELFF. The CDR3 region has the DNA TGTTCCAGCAGCTTAGATTCGGGAACGAACACCGGGGAGCTGTTTTTT.

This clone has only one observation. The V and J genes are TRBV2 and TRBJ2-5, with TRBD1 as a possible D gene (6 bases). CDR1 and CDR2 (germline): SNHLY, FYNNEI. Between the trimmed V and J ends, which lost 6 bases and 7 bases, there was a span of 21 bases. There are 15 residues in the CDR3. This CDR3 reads CASSRDIGGRGTQYF. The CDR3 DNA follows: TGTGCCAGCAGCAGGGACATTGGGGGTCGAGGGACCCAGTACTTC.

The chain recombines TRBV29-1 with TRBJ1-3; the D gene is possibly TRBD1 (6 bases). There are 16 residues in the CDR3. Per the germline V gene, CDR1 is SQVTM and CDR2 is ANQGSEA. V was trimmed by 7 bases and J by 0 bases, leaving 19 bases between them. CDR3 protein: CSALGDTLSSGNTIYF. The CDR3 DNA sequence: TGCAGCGCCTTAGGGGACACTCTTAGCTCTGGAAACACCATATATTTT.

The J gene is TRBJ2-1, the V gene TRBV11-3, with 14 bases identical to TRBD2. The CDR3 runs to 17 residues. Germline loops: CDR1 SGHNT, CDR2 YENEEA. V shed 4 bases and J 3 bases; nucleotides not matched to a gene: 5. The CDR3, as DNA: TGTGCCAGCAGCTCCACGGGACTAGCGGGAGTCTACAATGAGCAGTTCTTC. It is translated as CASSSTGLAGVYNEQFF.

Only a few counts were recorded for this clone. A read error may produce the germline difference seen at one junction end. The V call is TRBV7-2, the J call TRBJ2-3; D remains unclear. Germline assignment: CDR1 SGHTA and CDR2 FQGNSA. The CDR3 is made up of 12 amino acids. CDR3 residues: CASSNPQSQWHF. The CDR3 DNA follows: TGTGCCAGCAGTAACCCCCAATCCCAGTGGCATTTT.

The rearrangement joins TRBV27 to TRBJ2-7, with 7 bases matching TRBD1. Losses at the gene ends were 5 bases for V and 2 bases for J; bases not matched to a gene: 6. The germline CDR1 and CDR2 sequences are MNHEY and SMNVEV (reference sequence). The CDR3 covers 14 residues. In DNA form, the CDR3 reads TGTGCCAGCAGTATGAAGGGACAGACCTACGAGCAGTACTTC. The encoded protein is CASSMKGQTYEQYF.

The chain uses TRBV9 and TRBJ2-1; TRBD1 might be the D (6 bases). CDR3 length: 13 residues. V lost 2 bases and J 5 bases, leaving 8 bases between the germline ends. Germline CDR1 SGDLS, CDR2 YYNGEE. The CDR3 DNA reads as TGTGCCAGCAGCGTCCAGGGGAACAATGAGCAGTTCTTC. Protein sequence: CASSVQGNNEQFF.

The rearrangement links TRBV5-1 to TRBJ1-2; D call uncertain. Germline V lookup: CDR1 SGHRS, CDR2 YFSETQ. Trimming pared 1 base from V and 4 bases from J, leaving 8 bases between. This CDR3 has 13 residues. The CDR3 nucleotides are TGCGCCAGCAGCTTGTTGGAGCCCTATGGCTACACCTTC. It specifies CASSLLEPYGYTF.

CDR3 amino acids: CATSRDQRRGMRNFTDTQYF. The CDR3 nucleotides read TGTGCCACCAGCAGAGATCAAAGGCGCGGGATGCGCAACTTCACAGATACGCAGTATTTT. The chain uses TRBV15 and TRBJ2-3; possibly TRBD2 for D (6 bases). Germline V gene lookup returns CDR1 LNHNV and CDR2 YYDKDF (reference sequence). V shed 0 bases and J shed 2 bases, with 24 bases lying between them. The CDR3 is 20 amino acids.

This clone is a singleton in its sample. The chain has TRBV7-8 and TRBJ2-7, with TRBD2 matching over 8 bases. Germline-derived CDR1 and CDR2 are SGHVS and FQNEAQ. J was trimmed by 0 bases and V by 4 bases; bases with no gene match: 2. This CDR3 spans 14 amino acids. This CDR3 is CASSYREGSYEQYF. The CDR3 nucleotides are TGTGCCAGCAGCTATCGGGAGGGCTCCTACGAGCAGTACTTC.

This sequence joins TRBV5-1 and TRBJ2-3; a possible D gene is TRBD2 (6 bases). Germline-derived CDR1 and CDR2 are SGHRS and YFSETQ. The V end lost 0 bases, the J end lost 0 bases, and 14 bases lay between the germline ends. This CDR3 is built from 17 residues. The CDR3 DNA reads TGCGCCAGCAGCTTGGTTGGGGGACTCCTTAGCACAGATACGCAGTATTTT. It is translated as CASSLVGGLLSTDTQYF. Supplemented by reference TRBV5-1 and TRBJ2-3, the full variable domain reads KAGVTQTPRYLIKTRGQQVTLSCSPISGHRSVSWYQQTPGQGLQFLFEYFSETQRNKGNFPGRFSGRQFSNSRSEMNVSTLELGDSALYLCASSLVGGLLSTDTQYFGPGTRLTVL.

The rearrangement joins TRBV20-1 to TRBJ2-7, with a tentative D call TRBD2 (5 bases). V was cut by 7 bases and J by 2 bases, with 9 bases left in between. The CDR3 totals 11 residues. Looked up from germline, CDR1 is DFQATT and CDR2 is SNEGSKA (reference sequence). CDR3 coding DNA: TGCAGTGTGTCGGGGACCTACGAGCAGTACTTC. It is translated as CSVSGTYEQYF.

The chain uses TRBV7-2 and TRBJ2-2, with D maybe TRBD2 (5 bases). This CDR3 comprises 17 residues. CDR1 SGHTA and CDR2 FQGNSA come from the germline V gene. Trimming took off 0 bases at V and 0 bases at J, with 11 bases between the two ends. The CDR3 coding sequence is TGTGCCAGCAGCTTAGCGTGGCGTAGCGCGAACACCGGGGAGCTGTTTTTT. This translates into CASSLAWRSANTGELFF.

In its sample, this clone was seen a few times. The CDR3 DNA follows: TGCGCCAGCGGAACGGACAGGGACTATGGGTCCGGGGAGCTGTTTTTT. This gives the protein CASGTDRDYGSGELFF. The rearrangement joins TRBV5-1 to TRBJ2-2; maybe TRBD1 (8 bases). This CDR3 region has 16 residues. V was cut by 7 bases and J by 6 bases, with 22 bases left in between. From germline, CDR1 is SGHRS and CDR2 YFSETQ.

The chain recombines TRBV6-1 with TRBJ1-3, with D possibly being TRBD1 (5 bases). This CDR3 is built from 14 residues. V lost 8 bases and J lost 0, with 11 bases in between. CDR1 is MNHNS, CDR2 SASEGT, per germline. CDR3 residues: CASGWGLSGNTIYF. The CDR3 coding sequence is TGTGCCAGCGGATGGGGCCTCTCTGGAAACACCATATATTTT.

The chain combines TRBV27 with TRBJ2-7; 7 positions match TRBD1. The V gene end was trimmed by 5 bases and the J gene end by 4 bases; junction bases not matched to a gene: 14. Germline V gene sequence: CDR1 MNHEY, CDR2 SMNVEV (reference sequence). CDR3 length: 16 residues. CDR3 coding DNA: TGTGCCAGCAGTCAAGGGCCCGGGACAGTCGGATACGAGCAGTACTTC. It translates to CASSQGPGTVGYEQYF.

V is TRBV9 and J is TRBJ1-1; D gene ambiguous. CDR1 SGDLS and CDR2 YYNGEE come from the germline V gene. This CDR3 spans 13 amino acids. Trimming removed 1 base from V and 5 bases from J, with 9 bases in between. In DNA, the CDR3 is TGTGCCAGCAGCGTACAGTCGGGGACTGAAGCTTTCTTT. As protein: CASSVQSGTEAFF.

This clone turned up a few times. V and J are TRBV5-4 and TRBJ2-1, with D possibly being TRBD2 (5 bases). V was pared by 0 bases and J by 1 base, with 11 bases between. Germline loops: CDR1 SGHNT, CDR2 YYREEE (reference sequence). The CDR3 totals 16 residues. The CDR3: CASSLGSGYSYNEQFF. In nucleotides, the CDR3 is TGTGCCAGCAGCTTGGGGTCGGGATATTCCTACAATGAGCAGTTCTTC.

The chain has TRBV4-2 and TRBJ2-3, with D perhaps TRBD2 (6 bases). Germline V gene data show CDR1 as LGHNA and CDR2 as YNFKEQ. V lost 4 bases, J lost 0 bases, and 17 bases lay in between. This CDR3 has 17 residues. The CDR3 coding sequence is TGTGCCAGCAGCCCGGGACTGGCGGGGACTAGCACAGATACGCAGTATTTT. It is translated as CASSPGLAGTSTDTQYF.

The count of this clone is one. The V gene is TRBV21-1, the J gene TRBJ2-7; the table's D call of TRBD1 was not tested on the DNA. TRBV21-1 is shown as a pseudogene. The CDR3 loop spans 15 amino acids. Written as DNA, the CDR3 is TGTGCCAGCAGCATTTACAGGGCAATACCCTACGAGCAGTACTTC. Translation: CASSIYRAIPYEQYF.